This T cell receptor (beta chain) was captured in a study of blood T cell repertoires in COVID-19. Study-level background: Acute and convalescent COVID-19 samples came from the United States, Italy and Spain. PBMCs, B-cell-depleted T cells, or T cells were the source of the cDNA or gDNA that made up the material.

As processed by the authors: Nucleated cell number was recorded as an estimate derived from reference gene primer amplification. TCRdb's table, derived via immunoSEQ multiplex PCR, lists solely in-frame clones and lacks some. V, J and clone size reflect that table, while D and trimming were determined from the DNA. The data hold approximately 70,000 clones, with nearly 90% observed a single time. Germline CDR1 and CDR2: SNHLY and FYNNEI. V shed 8 bases and J 1 base; nucleotides not matched to a gene: 9. CDR3 length: 16 residues. Source material: peripheral blood. The sequence was collected from a woman aged 50 to 65 with COVID-19, enrolled during active disease. The chain couples TRBV2 to TRBJ2-3, with 10 bases lining up with TRBD1. CDR3 nucleotide sequence: TGTGCCAGCCACTGGACCGGGACAGGGGGCACAGATACGCAGTATTTT. It specifies CASHWTGTGGTDTQYF.